This T cell receptor (beta chain) originates from a study of cytomegalovirus exposure and HLA in healthy donors. This CDR3 is 14 amino acids long. V lost 5 bases and J 5 bases, leaving 12 bases between the germline ends. Germline values: CDR1 LNHDA, CDR2 SQIVND (reference sequence). Of note for this clone: Its target is unknown.

Study observations and caveats: Reports credit the classifier with highly specific, highly sensitive diagnosis of cytomegalovirus status.

Some clones are missing from TCRdb's copy, which holds only in-frame ones; the method was immunoSEQ multiplex PCR. The profile covers around 200,000 clones, with roughly 81% appearing a single time and around 1.2% taken by the ten largest. The specimen sequenced was PBMCs. The genes are TRBV19 and TRBJ2-2, with D perhaps matching TRBD1 (5 bases). The receptor was isolated from a woman aged 25 to 39 in good health and CMV-seronegative. The CDR3 DNA is TGTGCCAGTAGTTTTGGGGCCTGGACCGGGGAGCTGTTTTTT. This translates into CASSFGAWTGELFF.